A selection of T cell receptor beta chains follows, all from one sample in a study of response to subunit inactivated influenza vaccine. TCRdb passed the RT-PCR reads through MiXCR, listing each CDR3 protein once. The table records about 540,000 distinct CDR3 sequences, roughly a quarter of them present only once. The same sample was also used in a study of T cells expressing NK-cell markers.

The starting material was CD4+ T cells sorted from PBMCs, obtained 11 to 12 days after vaccination. All receptors derive from a man aged 45-65 years who received an inactivated influenza vaccine. Both conserved end residues are part of each CDR3. Fields, in order: V gene, clone size, J gene, D gene, CDR3 DNA, CDR3 protein. D genes are given only for firm matches. Size tells how often a clone was seen (once, few, many) or the class of an expanded clone, and some rows leave it out.

TRBV6-2/TRBV6-3	few	TRBJ2-1	TRBD2	TGTGCCAGCAGTTACGGGCGGGGGGGCGCGAATGAGCAGTTCTTC	CASSYGRGGANEQFF
TRBV29-1	few	TRBJ2-7	.	TGCAGCGTTCTAGGGACCTACGAGCAGTACTTC	CSVLGTYEQYF
TRBV20-1	few	TRBJ1-5	.	TGCAGTGCTAGAGCGCCAGGGCCAAATCAGCCCCAGCATTTT	CSARAPGPNQPQHF
TRBV7-2	.	TRBJ2-7	.	TGTGCCAGCAGCCTACAGGTTAGCTCCTACGAGCAGTACTTC	CASSLQVSSYEQYF
TRBV5-5	few	TRBJ2-7	TRBD2	TGTGCCAGCAGCATGGACGGGAGGGGTCTCGAGCAGTACTTC	CASSMDGRGLEQYF
TRBV30	.	TRBJ2-2	.	TGTGCCTGGACGAGCAGAAACACCGGGGAGCTGTTTTTT	CAWTSRNTGELFF
TRBV20-1	.	TRBJ1-1	TRBD1	TGCAGTGCTAAAGGACAGGGGGGGACTGAAGCTTTCTTT	CSAKGQGGTEAFF
TRBV3-1	few	TRBJ2-4	TRBD2	TGTGCCAGCAGTCTTAACCCTAGCGGGAGGGCCAAAAACATTCAGTACTTC	CASSLNPSGRAKNIQYF
TRBV6-1	.	TRBJ2-5	TRBD2	TGTGCCAGCCCCGGGCAGCGGGGGGGAGAGACCCAGTACTTC	CASPGQRGGETQYF
TRBV20-1	many	TRBJ2-3	.	TGCAGTGCCTTAAAGGGTGGTGGCACAGATACGCAGTATTTT	CSALKGGGTDTQYF
TRBV18	many	TRBJ2-1	TRBD1	TGTGCCAGCTCACCGGGACAGTTCAACTCCTACAATGAGCAGTTCTTC	CASSPGQFNSYNEQFF
TRBV10-3	.	TRBJ1-5	TRBD1	TGTGCCATCAGTGATCAGACAGGGGCCAATCAGCCCCAGCATTTT	CAISDQTGANQPQHF
TRBV7-2	.	TRBJ1-5	.	TGTGCCAGCAGCCCCGTGAGCAGGGGTGGACAGCCCCAGCATTTT	CASSPVSRGGQPQHF
TRBV11-2	many	TRBJ2-7	.	TGTGCCAGCAGCTTAGTTGGCAGGGGAACCTACGAGCAGTACTTC	CASSLVGRGTYEQYF
TRBV7-3	few	TRBJ2-7	TRBD1	TGTGCCAGCAGCTTAAAGCCAGGGGGCGATTTTAAGCAGTACTTC	CASSLKPGGDFKQYF
TRBV27	.	TRBJ2-5	.	TGTGCCAGCAGTACCACCCTCGGAGAGTGGGAGACCCAGTACTTC	CASSTTLGEWETQYF
TRBV5-1	.	TRBJ2-1	.	TGCGCCAGCAGCCTGGAGGGTCTGGACAATGAGCAGTTCTTC	CASSLEGLDNEQFF
TRBV12-3/TRBV12-4	few	TRBJ2-1	.	TGTGCCAGCAGTTTGGGTAGCACTATCCCCCTGTTCTTC	CASSLGSTIPLFF
TRBV11-2	.	TRBJ2-3	TRBD2	TGTGCCAGCAGCAAACTAGCGGGGCCTGCTAGCACAGATACGCAGTATTTT	CASSKLAGPASTDTQYF
TRBV5-6	.	TRBJ2-7	TRBD1	TGTGCCAGCAGCGGACTGGACAGGGATATTCACGAGCAGTACTTC	CASSGLDRDIHEQYF
TRBV5-1	.	TRBJ2-5	.	TGCGCCAGCAGCCCAGGAAAACCGGGGGAGACCCAGTACTTC	CASSPGKPGETQYF
TRBV19	.	TRBJ2-5	.	TGTGCCAGTAGTATGACGGGTTCCGGGACCCAGTACTTC	CASSMTGSGTQYF
TRBV7-8	.	TRBJ2-7	.	TGTGCCAGCAGCTTCGGGACGGTCGCTCTTTCCGAGCAGTACTTC	CASSFGTVALSEQYF